The clone carrying this TCR beta chain showed up many times. Its target is not known. Bulk TCR libraries were made with methods that had been previously described and with listed TCR primers. In TCRdb, the PCR reads were re-called with MiXCR into one record per CDR3 protein. The table shows about 510,000 distinct CDR3 sequences, with over 20% occurring only once. This entry comes from a study of molecular identifiers for immune sequencing clone quantification. Study-wide results and caveats: The study reportedly detected spiked Jurkat TCR RNA from one cell among about 1.1 million naive cells. Barcodes shared by identical TCR molecules could lead to underestimated sizes of highly expanded clones.

The sequence came from a human donor in good health. Some libraries in this study had Jurkat cell RNA spiked in. Sequencing was carried out using naive CD8+ T cells from blood, with Jurkat cell RNA spiked in. Specified subset: FACS-sorted CD8+CD4-CCR7+CD45RA+ naive T cells.

The CDR3 DNA is TGTGCCAGCACCGGACTAGCGAACGAGCAGTACTTC. It is translated as CASTGLANEQYF. This sequence joins TRBV11-2 and TRBJ2-7; 9 bases fit TRBD2. Trimming at V came to 7 bases and at J to 5 bases, leaving 3 bases not matched to a gene. This CDR3 has 12 amino acids. Germline CDR1 reads SGHAT; CDR2 reads FQNNGV.